This T cell receptor (beta chain) was documented in a study of post-analysis software for immune sequencing data. Whole-study context: Several disease courses (relapsing-remitting, secondary progressive and progressive-relapsing) of multiple sclerosis were included. Study results and caveats: Controls' normalized Chao1 diversity significantly exceeded that of multiple sclerosis patients. A handful of TRBV segments (TRBV5-6, TRBV5-1 and TRBV20-1 among them) occurred more frequently in patients than in controls.

Remarks on this clonotype: Its antigen is as yet unknown.

Incorporated into the TCR beta cDNA libraries were unique molecular identifiers, which served to reduce PCR and sequencing biases. Each sample of roughly 1 to 11 million input T cells yielded 500,000 or so cDNA molecules, so each molecule approximated one T cell. TCRdb redid the calling of the PCR reads with MiXCR, one entry per CDR3 protein. The table lists hundreds of thousands of distinct CDR3 sequences, roughly 45% of them singletons. V dropped 3 bases and J dropped 6; count of bases not matched to a gene: 5. From germline, CDR1 is MGHRA and CDR2 YSYEKL. The CDR3 consists of 15 residues. The sequenced material came from blood. The origin of this receptor is a girl aged 10 to 17 with multiple sclerosis. This chain joins TRBV4-1 and TRBJ2-3, with 11 bases identical to TRBD2. CDR3 in amino acids: CASSQASGRRDTQYF. The CDR3 DNA is TGCGCCAGCAGCCAGGCTAGCGGGAGGCGGGATACGCAGTATTTT.